This entry concerns a single TCR beta chain. The target antigen is unknown. Time point in this sample: week 35, safety follow-up. A single vaccine dose contained 300 ug of mutant IDH1 20-mer peptide, and topical imiquimod was used with it. In weeks 1, 3, 5, 7, 11, 15, 19 and 23, patients were vaccinated. Each astrocytoma in the donors was new, WHO grade 3 or 4, IDH1-mutant and ATRX-lost. This sample stems from a study of a mutant IDH1 vaccine in newly diagnosed glioma. Study outcomes and limitations: Apparently unrelated to pseudoprogression were changes in the top peripheral T cell clonotypes.

The method was immunoSEQ multiplex PCR; TCRdb's version includes in-frame clones alone and lacks a portion of them. In the table there are about 56,000 clones, about 86% of which are singletons. The CDR3 is 13 residues long. Germline-derived CDR1 and CDR2 are SGHDT and YYEEEE. V was shortened by 4 bases and J by 1 base, with 5 bases between the two germline ends. The chain employs TRBV5-6 and TRBJ1-4; D not resolved. Sequenced material: PBMCs, taken from a glioma patient whose treatment included an IDH1 peptide vaccine. The receptor was derived from a man in his forties with glioma. The DNA for the CDR3 is TGTGCCAGCAGCGAAGTAACTAATGAAAAACTGTTTTTT. Residues: CASSEVTNEKLFF.